Reported below is one T cell receptor beta chain. Its matching antigen is unknown. V was clipped by 6 bases and J by 5 bases, with 13 bases between them. Germline V gene sequence: CDR1 SNHLY, CDR2 FYNNEI. The CDR3 contains 13 residues. This sample was taken from a study of shared clonotypes between healthy human individuals. Study results and caveats: In general, naive subsets displayed greater estimated richness than memory subsets did.

Partitioning of CD4+ cells yielded a CD45RA+ naive subset and a CD45RA-negative memory subset. Deep-level running was used for the assay. The table came from immunoSEQ multiplex PCR; TCRdb's copy has only in-frame clones and leaves some out. Of roughly 1 million clones in the sample, around 76% were seen once. The TCR sequence derives from a man younger than 35 in good health. The chain recombines TRBV2 with TRBJ1-2; D is possibly TRBD1 (5 bases). Sequencing was done on a sample of memory CD4+ T cells sorted from blood. Regarding subset: CD45RA-negative fraction. The CDR3 DNA sequence: TGTGCCAGCAGAGCTGACAGAACTTATGGCTACACCTTC. Residues: CASRADRTYGYTF.